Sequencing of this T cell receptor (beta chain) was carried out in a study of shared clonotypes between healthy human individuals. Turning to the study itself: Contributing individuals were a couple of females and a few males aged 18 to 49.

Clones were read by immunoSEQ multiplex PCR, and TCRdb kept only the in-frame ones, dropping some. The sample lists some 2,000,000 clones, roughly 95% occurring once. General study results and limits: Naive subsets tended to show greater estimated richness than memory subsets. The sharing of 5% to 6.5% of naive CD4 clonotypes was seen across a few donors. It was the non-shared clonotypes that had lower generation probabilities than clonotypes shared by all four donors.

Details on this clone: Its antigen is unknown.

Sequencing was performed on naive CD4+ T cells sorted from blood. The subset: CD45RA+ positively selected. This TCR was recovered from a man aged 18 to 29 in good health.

CDR3 coding DNA: TGTGCCAGCAGACAAGGACTAGTCGCCATTCAGTACTTC. As protein: CASRQGLVAIQYF. The V gene is TRBV2, the J gene TRBJ2-4, with TRBD2 matching 7 bases. Germline assignment: CDR1 SNHLY and CDR2 FYNNEI. V lost 6 bases to trimming and J lost 9 bases; unmatched junction nucleotides: 8. The CDR3 is 13 amino acids. Filled out from reference TRBV2 and TRBJ2-4, the complete variable domain reads EPEVTQTPSHQVTQMGQEVILRCVPISNHLYFYWYRQILGQKVEFLVSFYNNEISEKSEIFDDQFSVERPDGSNFTLKIRSTKLEDSAMYFCASRQGLVAIQYFGAGTRLSVL.